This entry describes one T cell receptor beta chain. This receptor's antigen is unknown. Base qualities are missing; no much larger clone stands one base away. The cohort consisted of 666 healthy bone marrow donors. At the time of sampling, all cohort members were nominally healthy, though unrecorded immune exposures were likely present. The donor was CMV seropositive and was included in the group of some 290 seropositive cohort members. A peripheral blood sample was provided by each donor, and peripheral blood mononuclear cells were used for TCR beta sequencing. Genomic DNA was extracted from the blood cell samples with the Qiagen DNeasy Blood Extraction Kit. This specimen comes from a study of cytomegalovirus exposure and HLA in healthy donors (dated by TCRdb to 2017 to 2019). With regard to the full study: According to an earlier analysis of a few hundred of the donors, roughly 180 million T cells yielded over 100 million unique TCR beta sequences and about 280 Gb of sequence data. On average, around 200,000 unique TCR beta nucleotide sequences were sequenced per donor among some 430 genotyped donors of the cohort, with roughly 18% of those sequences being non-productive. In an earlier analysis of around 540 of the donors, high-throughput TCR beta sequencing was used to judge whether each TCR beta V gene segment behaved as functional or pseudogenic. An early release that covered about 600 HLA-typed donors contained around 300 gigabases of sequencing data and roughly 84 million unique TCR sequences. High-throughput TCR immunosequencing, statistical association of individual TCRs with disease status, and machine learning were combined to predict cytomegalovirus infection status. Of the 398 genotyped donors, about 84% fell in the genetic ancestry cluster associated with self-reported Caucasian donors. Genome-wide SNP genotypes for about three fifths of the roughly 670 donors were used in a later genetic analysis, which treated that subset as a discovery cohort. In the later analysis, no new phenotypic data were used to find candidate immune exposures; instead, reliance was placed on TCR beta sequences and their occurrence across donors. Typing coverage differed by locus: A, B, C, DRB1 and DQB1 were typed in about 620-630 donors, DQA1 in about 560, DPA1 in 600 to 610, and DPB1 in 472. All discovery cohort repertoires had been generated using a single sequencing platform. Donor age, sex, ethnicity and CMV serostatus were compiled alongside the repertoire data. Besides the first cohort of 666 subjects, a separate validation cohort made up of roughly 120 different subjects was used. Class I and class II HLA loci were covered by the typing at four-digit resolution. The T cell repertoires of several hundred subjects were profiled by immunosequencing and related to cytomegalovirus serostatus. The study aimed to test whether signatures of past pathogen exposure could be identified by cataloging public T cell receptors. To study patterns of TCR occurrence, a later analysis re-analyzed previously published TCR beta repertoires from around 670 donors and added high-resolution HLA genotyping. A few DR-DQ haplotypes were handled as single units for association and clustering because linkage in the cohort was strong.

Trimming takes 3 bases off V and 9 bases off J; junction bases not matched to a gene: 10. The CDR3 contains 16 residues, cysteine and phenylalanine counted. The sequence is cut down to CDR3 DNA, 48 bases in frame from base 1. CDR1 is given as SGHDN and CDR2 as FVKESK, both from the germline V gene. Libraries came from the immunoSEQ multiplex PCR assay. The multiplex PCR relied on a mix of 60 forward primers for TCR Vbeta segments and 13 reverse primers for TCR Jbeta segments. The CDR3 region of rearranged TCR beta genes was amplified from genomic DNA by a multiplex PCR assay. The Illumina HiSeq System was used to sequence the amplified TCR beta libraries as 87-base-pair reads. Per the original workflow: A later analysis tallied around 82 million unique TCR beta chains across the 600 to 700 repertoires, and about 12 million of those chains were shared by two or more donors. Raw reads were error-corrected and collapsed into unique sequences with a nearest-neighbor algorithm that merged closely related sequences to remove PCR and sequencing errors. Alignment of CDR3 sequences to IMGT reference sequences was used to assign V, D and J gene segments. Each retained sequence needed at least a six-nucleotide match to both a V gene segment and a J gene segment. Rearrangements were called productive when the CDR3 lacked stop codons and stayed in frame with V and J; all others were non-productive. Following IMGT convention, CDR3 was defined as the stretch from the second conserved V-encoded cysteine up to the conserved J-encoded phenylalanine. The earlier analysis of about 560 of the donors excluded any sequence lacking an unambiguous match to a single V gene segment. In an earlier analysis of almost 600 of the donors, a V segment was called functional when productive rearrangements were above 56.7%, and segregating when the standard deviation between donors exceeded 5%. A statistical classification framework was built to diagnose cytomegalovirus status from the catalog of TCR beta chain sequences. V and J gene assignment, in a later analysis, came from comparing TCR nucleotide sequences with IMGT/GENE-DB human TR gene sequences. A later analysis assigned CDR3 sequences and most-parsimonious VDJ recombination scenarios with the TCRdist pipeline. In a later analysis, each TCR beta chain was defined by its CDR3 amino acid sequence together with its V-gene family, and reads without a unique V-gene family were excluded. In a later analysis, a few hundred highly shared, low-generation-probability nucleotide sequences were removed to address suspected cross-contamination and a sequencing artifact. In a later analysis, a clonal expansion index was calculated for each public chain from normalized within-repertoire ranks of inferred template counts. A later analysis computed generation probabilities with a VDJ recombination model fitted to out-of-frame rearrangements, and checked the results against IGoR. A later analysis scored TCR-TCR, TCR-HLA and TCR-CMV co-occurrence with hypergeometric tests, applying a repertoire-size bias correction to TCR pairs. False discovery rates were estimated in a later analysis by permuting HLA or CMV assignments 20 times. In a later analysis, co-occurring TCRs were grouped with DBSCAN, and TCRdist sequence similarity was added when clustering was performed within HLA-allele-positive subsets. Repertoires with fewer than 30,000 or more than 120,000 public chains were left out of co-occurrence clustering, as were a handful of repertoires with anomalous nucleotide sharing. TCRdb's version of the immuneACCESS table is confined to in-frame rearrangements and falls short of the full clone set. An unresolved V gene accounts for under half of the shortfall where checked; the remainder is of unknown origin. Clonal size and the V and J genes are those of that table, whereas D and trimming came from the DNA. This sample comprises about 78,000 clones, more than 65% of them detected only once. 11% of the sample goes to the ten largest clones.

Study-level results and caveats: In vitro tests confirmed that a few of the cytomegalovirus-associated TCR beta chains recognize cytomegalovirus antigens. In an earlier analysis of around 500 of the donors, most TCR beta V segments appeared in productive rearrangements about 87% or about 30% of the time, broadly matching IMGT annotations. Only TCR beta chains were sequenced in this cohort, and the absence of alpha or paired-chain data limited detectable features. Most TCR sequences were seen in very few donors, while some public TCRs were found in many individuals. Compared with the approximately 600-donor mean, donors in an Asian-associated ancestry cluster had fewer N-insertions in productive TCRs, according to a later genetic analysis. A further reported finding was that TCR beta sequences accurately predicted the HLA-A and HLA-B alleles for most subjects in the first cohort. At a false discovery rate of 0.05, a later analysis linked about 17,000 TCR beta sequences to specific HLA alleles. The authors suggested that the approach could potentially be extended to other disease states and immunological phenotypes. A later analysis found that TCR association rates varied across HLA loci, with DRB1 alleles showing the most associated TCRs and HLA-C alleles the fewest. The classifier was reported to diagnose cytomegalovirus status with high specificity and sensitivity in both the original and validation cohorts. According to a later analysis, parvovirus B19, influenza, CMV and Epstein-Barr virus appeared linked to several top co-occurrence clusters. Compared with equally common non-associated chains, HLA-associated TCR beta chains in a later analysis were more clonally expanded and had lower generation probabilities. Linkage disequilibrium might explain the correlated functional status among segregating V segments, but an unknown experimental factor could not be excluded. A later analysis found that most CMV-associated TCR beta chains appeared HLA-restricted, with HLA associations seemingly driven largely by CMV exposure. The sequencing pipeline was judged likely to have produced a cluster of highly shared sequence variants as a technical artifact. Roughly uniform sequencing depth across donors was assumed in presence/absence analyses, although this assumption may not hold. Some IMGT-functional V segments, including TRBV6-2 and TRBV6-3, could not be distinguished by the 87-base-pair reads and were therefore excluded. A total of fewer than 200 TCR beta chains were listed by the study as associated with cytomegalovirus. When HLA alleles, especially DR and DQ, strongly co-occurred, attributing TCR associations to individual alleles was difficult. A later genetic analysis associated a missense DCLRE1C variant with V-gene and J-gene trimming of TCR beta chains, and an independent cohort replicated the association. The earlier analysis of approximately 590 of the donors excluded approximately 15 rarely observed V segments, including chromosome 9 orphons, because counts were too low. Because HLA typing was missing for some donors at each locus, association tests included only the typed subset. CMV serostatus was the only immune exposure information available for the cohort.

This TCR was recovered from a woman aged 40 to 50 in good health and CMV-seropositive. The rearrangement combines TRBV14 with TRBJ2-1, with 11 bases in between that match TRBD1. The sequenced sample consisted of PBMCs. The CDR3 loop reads CASSQRGQGAFSEQFF. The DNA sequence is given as TGTGCCAGCAGCCAGAGAGGACAGGGGGCATTTAGTGAGCAGTTCTTC. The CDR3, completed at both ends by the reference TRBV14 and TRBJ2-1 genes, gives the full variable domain EAGVTQFPSHSVIEKGQTVTLRCDPISGHDNLYWYRRVMGKEIKFLLHFVKESKQDESGMPNNRFLAERTGGTYSTLKVQPAELEDSGVYFCASSQRGQGAFSEQFFGPGTRLTVL.